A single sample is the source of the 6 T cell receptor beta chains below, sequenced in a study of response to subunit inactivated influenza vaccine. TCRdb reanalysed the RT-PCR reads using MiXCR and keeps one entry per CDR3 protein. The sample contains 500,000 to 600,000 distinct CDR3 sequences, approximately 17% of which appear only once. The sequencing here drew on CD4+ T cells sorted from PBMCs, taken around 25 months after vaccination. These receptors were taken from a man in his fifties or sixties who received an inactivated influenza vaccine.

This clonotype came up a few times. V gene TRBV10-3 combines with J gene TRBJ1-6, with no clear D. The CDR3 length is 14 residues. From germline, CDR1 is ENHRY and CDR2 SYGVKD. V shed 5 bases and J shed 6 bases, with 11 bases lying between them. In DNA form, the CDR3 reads TGTGCCATCAGTCGAGAAGCTTCTAATTCACCCCTCCACTTT. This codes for CAISREASNSPLHF.

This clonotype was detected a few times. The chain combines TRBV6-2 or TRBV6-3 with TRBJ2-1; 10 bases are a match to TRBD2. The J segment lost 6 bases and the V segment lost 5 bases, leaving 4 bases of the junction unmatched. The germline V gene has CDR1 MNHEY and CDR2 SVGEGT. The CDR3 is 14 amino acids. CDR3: CASSLAGVSNEQFF. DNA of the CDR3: TGTGCCAGCAGTCTAGCGGGAGTTTCCAATGAGCAGTTCTTC.

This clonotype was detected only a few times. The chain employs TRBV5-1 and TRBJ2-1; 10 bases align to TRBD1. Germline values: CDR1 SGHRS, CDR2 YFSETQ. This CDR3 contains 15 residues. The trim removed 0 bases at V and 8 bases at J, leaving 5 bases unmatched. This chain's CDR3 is CASSLGQGALDEQFF. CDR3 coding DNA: TGCGCCAGCAGCTTGGGACAGGGGGCTTTGGATGAGCAGTTCTTC. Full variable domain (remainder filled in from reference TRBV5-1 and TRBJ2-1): KAGVTQTPRYLIKTRGQQVTLSCSPISGHRSVSWYQQTPGQGLQFLFEYFSETQRNKGNFPGRFSGRQFSNSRSEMNVSTLELGDSALYLCASSLGQGALDEQFFGPGTRLTVL.

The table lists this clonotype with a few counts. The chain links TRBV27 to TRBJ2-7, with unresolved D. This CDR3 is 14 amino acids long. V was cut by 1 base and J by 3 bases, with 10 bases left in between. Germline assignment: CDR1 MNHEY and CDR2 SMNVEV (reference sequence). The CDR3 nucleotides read TGTGCCAGCAGTTTATACGCTCCGATCTACGAGCAGTACTTC. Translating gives CASSLYAPIYEQYF.

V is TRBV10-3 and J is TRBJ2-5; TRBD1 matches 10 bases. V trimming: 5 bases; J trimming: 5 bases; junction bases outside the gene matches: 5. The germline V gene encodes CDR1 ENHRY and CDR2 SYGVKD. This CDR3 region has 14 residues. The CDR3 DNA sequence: TGTGCCATCAGTCCCGGGACAGGGGTCGAGACCCAGTACTTC. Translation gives CAISPGTGVETQYF.

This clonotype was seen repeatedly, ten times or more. CDR3 DNA: TGCAGTGCACTCGGCACGGAGACCCAGTACTTC. This codes for CSALGTETQYF. This chain joins TRBV20-1 and TRBJ2-5, with D unclear. The CDR3 sequence is 11 residues long. Deletions cut 6 bases from V and 5 bases from J, with 10 bases between. Germline-derived CDR1 and CDR2 are DFQATT and SNEGSKA (reference sequence).